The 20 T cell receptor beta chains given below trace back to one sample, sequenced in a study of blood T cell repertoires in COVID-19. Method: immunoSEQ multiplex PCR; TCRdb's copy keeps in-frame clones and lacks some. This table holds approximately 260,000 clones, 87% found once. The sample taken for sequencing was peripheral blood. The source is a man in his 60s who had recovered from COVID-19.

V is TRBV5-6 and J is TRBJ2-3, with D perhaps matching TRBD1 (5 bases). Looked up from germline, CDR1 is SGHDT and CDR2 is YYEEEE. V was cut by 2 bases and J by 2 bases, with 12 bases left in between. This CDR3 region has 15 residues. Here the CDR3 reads CASSLKQAYTDTQYF. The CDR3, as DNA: TGTGCCAGCAGCTTAAAACAGGCCTACACAGATACGCAGTATTTT.

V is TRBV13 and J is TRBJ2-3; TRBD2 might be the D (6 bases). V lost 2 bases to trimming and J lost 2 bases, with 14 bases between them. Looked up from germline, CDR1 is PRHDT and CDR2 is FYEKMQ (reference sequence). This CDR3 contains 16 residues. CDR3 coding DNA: TGTGCCAGCAGCTTATTTCCGGGGGAAGACACAGATACGCAGTATTTT. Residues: CASSLFPGEDTDTQYF.

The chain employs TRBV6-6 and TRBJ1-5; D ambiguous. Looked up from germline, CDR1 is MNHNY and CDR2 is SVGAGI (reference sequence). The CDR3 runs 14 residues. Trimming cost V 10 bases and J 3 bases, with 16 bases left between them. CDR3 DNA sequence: TGTGCCAACCCAACGCGGCAGTCCAATCAGCCCCAGCATTTT. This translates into CANPTRQSNQPQHF.

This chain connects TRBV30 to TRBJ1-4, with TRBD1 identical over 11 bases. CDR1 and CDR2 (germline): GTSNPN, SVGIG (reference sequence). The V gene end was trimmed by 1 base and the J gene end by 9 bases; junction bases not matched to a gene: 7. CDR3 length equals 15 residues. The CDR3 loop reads CAWSASGTGGQKLFF. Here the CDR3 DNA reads TGTGCCTGGAGTGCCTCCGGGACAGGGGGTCAAAAACTGTTTTTT.

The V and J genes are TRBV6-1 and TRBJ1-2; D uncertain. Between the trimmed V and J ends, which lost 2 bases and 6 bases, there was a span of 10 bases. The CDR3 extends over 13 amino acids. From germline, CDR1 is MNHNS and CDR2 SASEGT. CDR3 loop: CASSEIGSHGYTF. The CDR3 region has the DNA TGTGCCAGCAGTGAAATCGGGTCTCATGGCTACACCTTC.

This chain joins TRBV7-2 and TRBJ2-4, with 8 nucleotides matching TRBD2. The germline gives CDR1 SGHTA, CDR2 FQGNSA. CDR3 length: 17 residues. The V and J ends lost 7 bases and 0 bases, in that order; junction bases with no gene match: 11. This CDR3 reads CASNQRGPGVAKNIQYF. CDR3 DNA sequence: TGTGCCAGCAACCAGCGGGGGCCTGGAGTAGCCAAAAACATTCAGTACTTC. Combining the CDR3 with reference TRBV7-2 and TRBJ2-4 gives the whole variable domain GAGVSQSPSNKVTEKGKDVELRCDPISGHTALYWYRQSLGQGLEFLIYFQGNSAPDKSGLPSDRFSAERTGGSVSTLTIQRTQQEDSAVYLCASNQRGPGVAKNIQYFGAGTRLSVL.

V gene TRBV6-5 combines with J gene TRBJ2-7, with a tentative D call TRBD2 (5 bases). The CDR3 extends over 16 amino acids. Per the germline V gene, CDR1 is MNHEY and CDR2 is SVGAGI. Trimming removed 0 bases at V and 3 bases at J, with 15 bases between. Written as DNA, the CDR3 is TGTGCCAGCAGTTACTCGAACACTAGACGAAACTACGAGCAGTACTTC. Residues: CASSYSNTRRNYEQYF.

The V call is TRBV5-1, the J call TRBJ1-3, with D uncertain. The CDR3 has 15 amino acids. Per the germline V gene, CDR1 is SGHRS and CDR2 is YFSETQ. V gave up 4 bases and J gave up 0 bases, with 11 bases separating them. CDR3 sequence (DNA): TGCGCCAGCAGCATCGACACCGTCTCTGGAAACACCATATATTTT. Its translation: CASSIDTVSGNTIYF.

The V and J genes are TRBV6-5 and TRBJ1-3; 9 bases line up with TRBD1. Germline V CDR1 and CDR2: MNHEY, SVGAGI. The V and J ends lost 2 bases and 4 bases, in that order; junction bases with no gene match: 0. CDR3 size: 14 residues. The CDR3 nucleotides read TGTGCCAGCAGTTACGGACAGGGGGGAAACACCATATATTTT. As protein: CASSYGQGGNTIYF.

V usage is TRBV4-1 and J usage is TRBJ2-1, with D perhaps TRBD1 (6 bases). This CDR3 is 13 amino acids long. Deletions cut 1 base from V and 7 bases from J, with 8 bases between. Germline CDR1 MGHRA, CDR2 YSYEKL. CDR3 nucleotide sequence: TGCGCCAGCAGCCAAGCACAGGGAAATGAGCAGTTCTTC. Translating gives CASSQAQGNEQFF.

The CDR3 nucleotides are TGCGCCAGCAGCTTGGCCGAACTTAACCTAGTCTCCCAAGGAACCCGTGAAGCTTTCTTT. Translated, it gives CASSLAELNLVSQGTREAFF. The V call is TRBV5-1, the J call TRBJ1-1; no reliable D call. The germline V and J ends were trimmed by 0 bases and 7 bases, with 31 bases remaining between them. This CDR3 comprises 20 residues. CDR1 is SGHRS, CDR2 YFSETQ, per germline. Complete variable domain (other parts from reference TRBV5-1 and TRBJ1-1): KAGVTQTPRYLIKTRGQQVTLSCSPISGHRSVSWYQQTPGQGLQFLFEYFSETQRNKGNFPGRFSGRQFSNSRSEMNVSTLELGDSALYLCASSLAELNLVSQGTREAFFGQGTRLTVV.

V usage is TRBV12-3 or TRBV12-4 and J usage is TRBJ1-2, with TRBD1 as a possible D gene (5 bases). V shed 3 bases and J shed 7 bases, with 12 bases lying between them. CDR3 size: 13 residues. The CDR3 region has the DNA TGTGCCAGCAGTTTGACAGTTCTCGCTGGCTACACCTTC. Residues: CASSLTVLAGYTF.

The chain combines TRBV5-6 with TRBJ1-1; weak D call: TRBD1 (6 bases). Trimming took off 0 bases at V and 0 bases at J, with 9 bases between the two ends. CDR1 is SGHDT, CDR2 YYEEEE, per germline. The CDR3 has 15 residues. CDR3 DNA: TGTGCCAGCAGCTTGGGACAGGTTATGAACACTGAAGCTTTCTTT. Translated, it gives CASSLGQVMNTEAFF.

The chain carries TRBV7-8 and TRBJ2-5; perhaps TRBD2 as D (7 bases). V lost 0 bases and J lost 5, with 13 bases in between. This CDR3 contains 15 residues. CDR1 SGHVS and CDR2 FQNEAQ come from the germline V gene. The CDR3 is CASSLAGGAIETQYF. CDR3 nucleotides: TGTGCCAGCAGCTTAGCGGGGGGGGCCATTGAGACCCAGTACTTC.

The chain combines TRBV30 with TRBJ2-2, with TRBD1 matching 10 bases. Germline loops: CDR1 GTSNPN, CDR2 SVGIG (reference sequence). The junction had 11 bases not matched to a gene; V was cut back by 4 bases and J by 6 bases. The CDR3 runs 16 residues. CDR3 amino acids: CAWKAKTGGLSGELFF. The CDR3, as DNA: TGTGCCTGGAAGGCTAAGACAGGGGGCTTGTCCGGGGAGCTGTTTTTT.

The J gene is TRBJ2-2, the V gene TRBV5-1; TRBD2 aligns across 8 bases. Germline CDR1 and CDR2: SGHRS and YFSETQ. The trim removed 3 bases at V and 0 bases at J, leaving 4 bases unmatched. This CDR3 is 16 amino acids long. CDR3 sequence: CASSSIAGTNTGELFF. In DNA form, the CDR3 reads TGCGCCAGCAGCTCCATAGCGGGGACGAACACCGGGGAGCTGTTTTTT.

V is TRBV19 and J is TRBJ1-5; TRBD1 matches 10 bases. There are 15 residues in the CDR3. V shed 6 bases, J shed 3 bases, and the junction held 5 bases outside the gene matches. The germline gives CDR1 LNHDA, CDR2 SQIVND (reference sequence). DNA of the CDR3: TGTGCCAGTAGGCCCGGGACAGGGGTCAATCAGCCCCAGCATTTT. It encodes CASRPGTGVNQPQHF.

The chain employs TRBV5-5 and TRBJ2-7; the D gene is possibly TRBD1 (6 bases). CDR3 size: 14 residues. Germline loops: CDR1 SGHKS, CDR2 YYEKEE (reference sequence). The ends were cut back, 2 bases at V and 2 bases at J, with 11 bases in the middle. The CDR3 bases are TGTGCCAGCAGCTTTATGGACAGTCCCTACGAGCAGTACTTC. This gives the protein CASSFMDSPYEQYF.

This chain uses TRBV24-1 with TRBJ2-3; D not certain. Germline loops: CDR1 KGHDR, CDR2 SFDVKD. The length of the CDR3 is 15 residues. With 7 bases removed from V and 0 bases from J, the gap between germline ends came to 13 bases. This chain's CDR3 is CATRLSHSSTDTQYF. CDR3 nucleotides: TGTGCCACCAGACTCTCGCATTCAAGCACAGATACGCAGTATTTT.

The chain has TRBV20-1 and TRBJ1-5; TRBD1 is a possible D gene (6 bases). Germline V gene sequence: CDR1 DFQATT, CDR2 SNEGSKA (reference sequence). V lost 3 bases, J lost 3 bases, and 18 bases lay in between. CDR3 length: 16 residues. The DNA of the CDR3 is TGCAGTGCTAGTCTTGCAGGGGCGCTTGTCAATCAGCCCCAGCATTTT. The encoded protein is CSASLAGALVNQPQHF.